This TCR beta chain came from a study of cytomegalovirus exposure and HLA in healthy donors. In the PCR, 60 Vbeta and 13 Jbeta primers were used. Using immunoSEQ multiplex PCR, the repertoire was profiled, and TCRdb retains in-frame clones only, with some absent. The repertoire holds about 130,000 clones, with around four fifths as singletons. The sequencing sample was made of PBMCs. The source is a woman between 40 and 50 years old in good health and CMV-seropositive.

Here the CDR3 DNA reads TGTGCCAGTAGTCGGGGGACTAGCGGGAGGGACATTCAGTACTTC. Translation: CASSRGTSGRDIQYF. The chain recombines TRBV19 with TRBJ2-4; TRBD2 matches 16 bases. V shed 5 bases, J shed 8 bases, and the junction held 3 bases outside the gene matches. Per germline, CDR1 LNHDA and CDR2 SQIVND (reference sequence). The CDR3 is 15 residues long. Together with reference TRBV19 and TRBJ2-4, the CDR3 gives the full variable domain: DGGITQSPKYLFRKEGQNVTLSCEQNLNHDAMYWYRQDPGQGLRLIYYSQIVNDFQKGDIAEGYSVSREKKESFPLTVTSAQKNPTAFYLCASSRGTSGRDIQYFGAGTRLSVL.